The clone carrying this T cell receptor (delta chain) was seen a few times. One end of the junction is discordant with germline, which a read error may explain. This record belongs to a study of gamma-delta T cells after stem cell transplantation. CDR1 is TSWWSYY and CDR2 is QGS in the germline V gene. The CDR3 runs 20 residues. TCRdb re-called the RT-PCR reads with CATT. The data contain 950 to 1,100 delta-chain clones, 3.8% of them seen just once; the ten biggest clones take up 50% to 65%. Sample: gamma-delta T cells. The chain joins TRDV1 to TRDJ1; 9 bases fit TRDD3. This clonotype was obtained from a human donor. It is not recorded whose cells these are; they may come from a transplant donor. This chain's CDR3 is CALRELGNLPPGGSTDKLIF. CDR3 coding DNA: TGTGCTCTTAGGGAACTAGGCAACCTTCCTCCTGGGGGATCCACCGATAAACTCATCTTT.